This T cell receptor beta chain originates from a study of cytomegalovirus exposure and HLA in healthy donors. Primers for the PCR totalled 60 Vbeta and 13 Jbeta. The table came from immunoSEQ multiplex PCR; TCRdb's copy has only in-frame clones and leaves some out. The repertoire shows 100,000 to 150,000 clones; the top ten hold 2% to 2.5%. Study conclusions and caveats: More clonal expansion characterized HLA-associated TCR beta chains than equally common others in a later analysis. A list of around 150 TCR beta chains associated with cytomegalovirus was given.

Worth noting for this clone: What it recognizes is unknown.

This TCR was recovered from a man aged 35 to 55 in good health and CMV-seronegative. Sequenced: PBMCs.

This CDR3 is CASSPRTSGRGETQYF. The CDR3 region has the DNA TGTGCCAGCAGCCCCAGGACTAGCGGGAGGGGAGAGACCCAGTACTTC. The rearrangement uses TRBV5-6 and TRBJ2-5; the match to TRBD2 covers 15 bases. Germline trimming cut 4 bases from V and 4 bases from J; bases unmatched to any gene: 5. Germline CDR1 is SGHDT and CDR2 is YYEEEE. The CDR3 has 16 residues.